This T cell receptor beta chain was sequenced during a study of shared T cell receptors in the human thymus. V gave up 0 bases and J gave up 0 bases; unmatched junction bases: 11. The germline gives CDR1 MNHNS, CDR2 SASEGT. The CDR3 totals 18 residues. Profiled with immunoSEQ multiplex PCR; TCRdb holds only in-frame clones, not every one. The sample yields a few hundred thousand clones, roughly 94% seen once. The receptor was isolated from a human donor. The chain couples TRBV6-1 to TRBJ2-7; 7 nucleotides agree with TRBD1. The sequenced sample consisted of thymocytes. The CDR3 reads CASSEALPDRVSSYEQYF. The CDR3 nucleotides read TGTGCCAGCAGTGAAGCGCTTCCAGACAGGGTCAGCTCCTACGAGCAGTACTTC.